This T cell receptor beta chain was profiled in a study of blood T cell repertoires in COVID-19. The germline V gene encodes CDR1 KGHSH and CDR2 LQKENI. The V and J ends lost 2 bases and 5 bases respectively, with 12 bases between them. CDR3 length equals 14 residues. Only in-frame clones appear in the TCRdb table, and some are missing; sequencing was by immunoSEQ multiplex PCR. The top ten clones hold roughly 25% of a sample with approximately 100,000 clones, roughly 88% of them seen once. This TCR came from a human donor in a cohort sampled during active COVID-19. Sequencing was carried out using peripheral blood. This chain connects TRBV18 to TRBJ2-5; D is possibly TRBD1 (5 bases). CDR3 loop: CASSPGAGQETQYF. DNA of the CDR3: TGTGCCAGCTCACCAGGGGCAGGTCAGGAGACCCAGTACTTC. Supplemented by reference TRBV18 and TRBJ2-5, the full variable domain reads NAGVMQNPRHLVRRRGQEARLRCSPMKGHSHVYWYRQLPEEGLKFMVYLQKENIIDESGMPKERFSAEFPKEGPSILRIQQVVRGDSAAYFCASSPGAGQETQYFGPGTRLLVL.